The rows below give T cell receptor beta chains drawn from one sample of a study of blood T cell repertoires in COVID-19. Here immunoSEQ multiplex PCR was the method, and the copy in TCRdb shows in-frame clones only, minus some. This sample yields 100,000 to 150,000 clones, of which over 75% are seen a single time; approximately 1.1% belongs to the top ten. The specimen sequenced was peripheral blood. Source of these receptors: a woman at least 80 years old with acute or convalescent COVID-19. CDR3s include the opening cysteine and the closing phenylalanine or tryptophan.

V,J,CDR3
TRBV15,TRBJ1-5,CATSRGQDPPQHF
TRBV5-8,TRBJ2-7,CASTLGQGVYEQYF
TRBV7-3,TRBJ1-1,CASSHGQELSEAFF
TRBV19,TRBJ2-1,CASSTLGTSLPNEQFF
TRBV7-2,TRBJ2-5,CASSLGPGTGHETQYF
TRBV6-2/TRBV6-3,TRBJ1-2,CASSYGLAGYTF
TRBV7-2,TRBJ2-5,CASSLALTSGNRETQYF
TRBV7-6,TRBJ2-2,CASSPSGPGELFF
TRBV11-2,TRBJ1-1,CASSLRTETFF
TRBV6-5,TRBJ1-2,CASSYGLQGSHGYTF
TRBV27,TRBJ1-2,CASSSPGQRYGYTF
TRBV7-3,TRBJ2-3,CASSPGTSSSTDTQYF
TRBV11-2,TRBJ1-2,CASSLVSGSYGYTF
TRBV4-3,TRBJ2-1,CASSQRPRGYNEQFF
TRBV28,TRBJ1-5,CASRFRDRGSNQPQHF
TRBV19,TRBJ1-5,CASDGQGDQPQHF
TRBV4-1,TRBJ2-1,CASSRGTGGSYNEQFF
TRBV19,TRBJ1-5,CATGLSNQPQHF
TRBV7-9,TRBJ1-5,CASSLGGLNQPQHF
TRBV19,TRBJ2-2,CASKPGGGTGELFF
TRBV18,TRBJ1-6,CASSTQRGNSPLHF
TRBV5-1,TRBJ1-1,CASTPRGQGGVNTEAFF
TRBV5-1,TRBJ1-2,CASSYGQGEGYTF
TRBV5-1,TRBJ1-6,CASSLAGQYLSPLHF